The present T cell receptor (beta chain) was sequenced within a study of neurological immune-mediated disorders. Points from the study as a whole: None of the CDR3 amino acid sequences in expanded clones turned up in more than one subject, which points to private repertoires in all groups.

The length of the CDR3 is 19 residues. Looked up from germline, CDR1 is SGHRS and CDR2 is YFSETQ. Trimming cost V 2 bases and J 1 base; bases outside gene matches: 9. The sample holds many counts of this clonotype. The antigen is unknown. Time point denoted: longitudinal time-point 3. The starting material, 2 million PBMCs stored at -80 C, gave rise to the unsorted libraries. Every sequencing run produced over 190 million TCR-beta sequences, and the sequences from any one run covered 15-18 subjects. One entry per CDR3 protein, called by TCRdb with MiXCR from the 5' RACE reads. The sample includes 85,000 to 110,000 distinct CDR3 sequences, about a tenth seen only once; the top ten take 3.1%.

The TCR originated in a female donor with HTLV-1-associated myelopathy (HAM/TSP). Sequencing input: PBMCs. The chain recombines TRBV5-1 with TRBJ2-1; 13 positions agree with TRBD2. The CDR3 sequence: CASSFQLAGGPGSYNEQFF. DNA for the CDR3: TGCGCCAGCAGCTTCCAACTAGCGGGGGGGCCCGGGTCCTACAATGAGCAGTTCTTC.